This T cell receptor beta chain originates from a study of cytomegalovirus exposure and HLA in healthy donors. Study in general: From donors who were HLA-typed, an early data release held approximately 80 million unique TCRs. General study results and limits: Later work found that TCR association rates differed between HLA loci; DRB1 had the most and HLA-C the fewest.

In its sample, this clone was seen a few times. What it binds is unknown. CDR3 length equals 15 residues. After removal of 1 base from V and 3 bases from J, the junction contained 2 bases not matched to a gene. CDR1 and CDR2 (germline): SEHNR, FQNEAQ (reference sequence). With 60 Vbeta and 13 Jbeta primers, the PCR was carried out. Assay used: immunoSEQ multiplex PCR; TCRdb lists only in-frame clones, some missing. The table lists fewer than 150,000 clones, approximately 69% of them singletons. This chain joins TRBV7-9 and TRBJ1-1, with TRBD1 identical over 10 bases. The source is a woman aged 45-59 years in good health and CMV-seropositive. Sequencing was carried out using PBMCs. Here the CDR3 DNA reads TGTGCCAGCAGCTTAGGGACAGGGGGTGACACTGAAGCTTTCTTT. Translating gives CASSLGTGGDTEAFF.